This note documents a single TCR beta chain sequence. Its target is unknown. CDR1 and CDR2 (germline): GTSNPN, SVGIG (reference sequence). CDR3 length: 12 residues. Trimming left V 3 bases short and J 5 bases short, with 10 bases between. The data were obtained in a study of OX40 agonist ivuxolimab in advanced cancers. As for the study in general: The study treated patients with ivuxolimab, an agonistic anti-OX40 (CD134) antibody.

Whole-study results and caveats: Antigen targets of the expanded peripheral T cells went undetermined. In CD8+ T cells, expanded clones were on average more numerous than in CD4+.

Profiling relied on immunoSEQ multiplex PCR, and the TCRdb table lists in-frame clones only, not all of them. The table shows about 82,000 clones, with just under 90% occurring only once. This material consisted of CD4+ or CD8+ T cells sorted from blood, taken in a trial of the OX40 agonist ivuxolimab. The V call is TRBV30, the J call TRBJ1-1; no definite D call. The receptor comes from an adult with an advanced solid tumor such as melanoma, head and neck, liver or kidney cancer. CDR3: CAWSGSWTEAFF. The CDR3 region has the DNA TGTGCCTGGAGCGGAAGTTGGACTGAAGCTTTCTTT.